This T cell receptor (beta chain) was captured in a study of control samples from healthy donors and cancer patients. The CDR3 length is 13 residues. V lost 0 bases and J lost 2, with 3 bases in between. Looked up from germline, CDR1 is SGDLS and CDR2 is YYNGEE. Repertoires were generated with immunoSEQ multiplex PCR, while TCRdb's copy carries only in-frame clones and drops some. The sample shows about 120,000 clones, roughly nine tenths of them seen only once. This chain uses TRBV9 with TRBJ2-1; D gene uncertain. The TCR comes from a woman aged 45-60 years with colorectal cancer. The specimen sequenced was PBMCs. CDR3 bases: TGTGCCAGCAGCGTAGGCACCTACAATGAGCAGTTCTTC. Residues: CASSVGTYNEQFF.